The subject of this entry is one T cell receptor (beta chain). Its specificity is unknown. The data were taken from a study of long-term antiretroviral therapy in people with HIV. Study-level information: It was about a decade before the 2015 immediate-ART recommendation that the earliest samples were taken. Study observations and caveats: Clones expanded before ART dominated the repertoire at all time points.

The libraries were made with immunoSEQ v3.0 at survey level. Generated by immunoSEQ multiplex PCR, the TCRdb table keeps only in-frame clones and is missing some. The data show about 27,000 clones, about 82% seen once. The specimen comprised unsorted PBMCs, sampled 0.8 years before starting antiretroviral therapy. This receptor was taken from a man aged 18 to 30 with HIV.

For the CDR3, the DNA is TGCAGCGTCCTCAGCACAGATACGCAGTATTTT. Translated, it gives CSVLSTDTQYF. The gene calls are TRBV29-1 and TRBJ2-3; D ambiguous. V was pared by 6 bases and J by 0 bases, with 4 bases between. The CDR3 extends over 11 amino acids. Germline CDR1 SQVTM, CDR2 ANQGSEA.